Given below is one T cell receptor (beta chain) in context. This sample is part of a study of T-cell reconstitution after alpha-beta-depleted transplantation in children. Using unique molecular identifiers, the investigators prepared the TCRbeta library. One entry per CDR3 protein results from TCRdb running MiXCR on the PCR reads. Of a few hundred thousand distinct CDR3 sequences in the sample, roughly 21% were seen once. The source of this sequence is a human donor who donated a stem cell graft to a child with acute myeloid leukemia. Sequencing used PBMCs from the stem cell graft donor, obtained from the stem cell graft.

CDR3: CAISSSAHEQYF. The CDR3 DNA reads as TGTGCCATCAGCTCTTCGGCCCACGAGCAGTACTTC. V gene TRBV10-3 combines with J gene TRBJ2-7; D is uncertain. The CDR3 spans 12 residues. V gave up 6 bases and J gave up 5 bases, with 11 bases separating them. Germline CDR1 reads ENHRY; CDR2 reads SYGVKD.